This T cell receptor beta chain comes out of a study of cytomegalovirus exposure and HLA in healthy donors. Overall study findings and caveats: A later analysis linked a missense DCLRE1C variant to TCR beta V- and J-gene trimming.

The primer mix had 60 Vbeta and 13 Jbeta primers. Produced via immunoSEQ multiplex PCR; TCRdb's table is partial and in-frame only. The data contain about 180,000 clones, about 81% of them singletons. The CDR3 loop spans 18 amino acids. Germline CDR1 reads SGHVS; CDR2 reads FQNEAQ. V lost 2 bases and J lost 2; bases outside the gene matches: 8. A word on this clone: The antigen is undetermined.

The chain combines TRBV7-8 with TRBJ2-5; the match to TRBD2 covers 13 bases. This clonotype was obtained from a woman aged 25 to 45 in good health and CMV-seronegative. The specimen was PBMCs. CDR3 in DNA: TGTGCCAGCAGCTTAACGGGACTAGCGGGGCCCCCTCAAGAGACCCAGTACTTC. Protein product: CASSLTGLAGPPQETQYF.